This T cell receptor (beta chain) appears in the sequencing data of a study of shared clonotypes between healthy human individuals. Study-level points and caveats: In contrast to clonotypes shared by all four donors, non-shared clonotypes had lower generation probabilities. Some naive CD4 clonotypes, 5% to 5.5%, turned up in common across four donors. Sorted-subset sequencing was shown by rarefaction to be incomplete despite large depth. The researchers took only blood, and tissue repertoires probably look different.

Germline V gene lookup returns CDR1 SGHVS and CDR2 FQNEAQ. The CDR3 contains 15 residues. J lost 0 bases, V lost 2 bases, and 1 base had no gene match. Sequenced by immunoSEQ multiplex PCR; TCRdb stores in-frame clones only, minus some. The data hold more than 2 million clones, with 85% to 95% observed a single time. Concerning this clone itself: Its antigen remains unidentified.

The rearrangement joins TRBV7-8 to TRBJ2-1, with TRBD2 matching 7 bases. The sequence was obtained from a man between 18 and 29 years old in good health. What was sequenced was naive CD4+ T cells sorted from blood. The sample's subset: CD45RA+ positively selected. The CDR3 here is CASSLRGSSYNEQFF. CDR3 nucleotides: TGTGCCAGCAGCTTACGCGGGAGCTCCTACAATGAGCAGTTCTTC.